The present T cell receptor beta chain was sequenced within a study of T cell responses to AZD1222 COVID-19 vaccine. Study observations and caveats: Most donors were white British, females outnumbered males, and clonal diversity was possibly underestimated.

The V gene lost 1 base and the J gene lost 4 bases, with 13 bases spanning the gap. CDR1 is MNHNS, CDR2 SASEGT, per germline. The CDR3 is made up of 15 amino acids. Worth noting for this clone: Its antigen is still unknown.

Clones were read by immunoSEQ multiplex PCR, and TCRdb kept only the in-frame ones, dropping some. Altogether 180,000 or so clones are present, about 93% being singletons, with the ten largest covering about 1%. The V call is TRBV6-1, the J call TRBJ1-1, with D perhaps TRBD1 (5 bases). Sequences were derived from peripheral blood, sampled 28 days after the second dose of the MenACWY control vaccine. This TCR came from an adult who received the MenACWY meningococcal vaccine as a control. CDR3 residues: CASSEGGYSGTEAFF. The CDR3 region has the DNA TGTGCCAGCAGTGAAGGGGGGTACTCGGGCACTGAAGCTTTCTTT.